These 22 T cell receptor beta chains share one sample of origin, sequenced in a study of spatial heterogeneity in lung cancer (dated by TCRdb to between 2017 and 2020). Library construction relied on 5' RACE. The sample was run on a NextSeq 500. TCRdb trimmed the raw reads at Q25, called clones with MiXCR and kept productive beta chains. Rows with a matching CDR3 protein are joined into one entry that keeps the most common DNA and genes. A total of 4,500 to 5,000 distinct CDR3 sequences appear in this sample, more than 7.5% of them only once. Together, the top ten hold about a sixth of the sample. Taken with the paper, the label for time point translates to: sample taken at primary tumor resection. Antigens for these TCRs are unknown. Findings and caveats that apply to the study as a whole: The tumor nonsynonymous mutation count correlated with the number of expanded intratumoral alpha and beta TCRs.

The source was lung tumor tissue, collected at surgery. The origin of the receptors is a female donor with early-stage non-small cell lung cancer.

This chain joins TRBV20-1 and TRBJ2-1, with D perhaps TRBD1 or TRBD2 (5 bases each). The germline gives CDR1 DFQATT, CDR2 SNEGSKA (reference sequence). The V and J ends lost 1 base and 7 bases respectively, with 23 bases between them. The CDR3 consists of 17 residues. The CDR3 sequence: CSARVAGMWLRRNEQFF. Here the CDR3 DNA reads TGCAGTGCTAGAGTGGCAGGGATGTGGTTAAGGAGGAATGAGCAGTTCTTC.

The chain combines TRBV18 with TRBJ2-3; unclear D gene. Germline values: CDR1 KGHSH, CDR2 LQKENI. V was shortened by 1 base and J by 3 bases, with 5 bases between the two germline ends. The CDR3 covers 13 residues. The CDR3 DNA reads as TGTGCCAGCTCACCACTAGGTACAGATACGCAGTATTTT. Translating gives CASSPLGTDTQYF.

V gene TRBV14 combines with J gene TRBJ2-3; D unresolved. The CDR3 has 13 amino acids. The germline V and J ends were trimmed by 3 bases and 4 bases, with 8 bases remaining between them. CDR1 and CDR2 (germline): SGHDN, FVKESK. The CDR3 loop reads CASSQRSADTQYF. As DNA, the CDR3 is TGTGCCAGCAGCCAGCGGAGTGCAGATACGCAGTATTTT.

The chain uses TRBV27 and TRBJ1-6, with D uncertain. V was pared by 3 bases and J by 0 bases, with 6 bases between. Per germline, CDR1 MNHEY and CDR2 SMNVEV (reference sequence). The CDR3 is made up of 15 amino acids. The CDR3 DNA is TGTGCCAGCAGTTTGGGCAGCTCCTATAATTCACCCCTCCACTTT. It codes for CASSLGSSYNSPLHF.

By frequency in the sample, this clonotype is medium-sized (0.01 to 0.1%). The gene calls are TRBV7-6 and TRBJ2-1; TRBD2 aligns across 11 bases. V shed 1 base, J shed 7 bases, and the junction held 3 bases outside the gene matches. The CDR3 covers 15 residues. In germline, CDR1 is SGHVS, CDR2 FNYEAQ. The CDR3 here is CASSLVTSGGNEQFF. DNA for the CDR3: TGTGCCAGCAGCTTAGTAACTAGCGGGGGAAATGAGCAGTTCTTC.

This clonotype was observed a few times. The chain carries TRBV6-6 and TRBJ1-3; 9 bases align to TRBD1. The CDR3 length is 16 residues. The V and J ends lost 8 bases and 0 bases, in that order; junction bases with no gene match: 8. Germline loops: CDR1 MNHNY, CDR2 SVGAGI (reference sequence). Here the CDR3 DNA reads TGTGCCAGCCGGCGCGGACAGGGGAGCTCTGGAAACACCATATATTTT. Amino acids: CASRRGQGSSGNTIYF.

This clonotype is judged medium-sized. The V call is TRBV6-2 or TRBV6-3, the J call TRBJ1-5; D gene uncertain. The germline gives CDR1 MNHEY, CDR2 SVGEGT. V gave up 5 bases and J gave up 11 bases, with 28 bases separating them. This CDR3 is 17 amino acids long. CDR3 protein: CASSPPRQSGLPPAQHF. The CDR3 coding sequence is TGTGCCAGCAGTCCCCCGCGGCAAAGTGGCCTCCCCCCAGCCCAGCATTTT.

The J gene is TRBJ2-5, the V gene TRBV10-3; D not resolved. From germline, CDR1 is ENHRY and CDR2 SYGVKD. Trimming cost V 3 bases and J 3 bases, with 2 bases left between them. The CDR3 extends over 11 amino acids. The CDR3 loop reads CAISEEETQYF. In DNA form, the CDR3 reads TGTGCCATCAGTGAAGAAGAGACCCAGTACTTC.

This sequence joins TRBV30 and TRBJ1-2; possibly TRBD1 for D (5 bases). CDR3 length: 13 residues. CDR1 is GTSNPN, CDR2 SVGIG, per germline (reference sequence). The V gene lost 3 bases and the J gene lost 8 bases, with 16 bases spanning the gap. CDR3 residues: CAWRTPGISGYTF. DNA for the CDR3: TGTGCCTGGAGGACCCCAGGGATATCGGGCTACACCTTC.

The chain couples TRBV10-2 to TRBJ1-2; D unresolved. This CDR3 spans 12 amino acids. From germline, CDR1 is WSHSY and CDR2 SAAADI. The V end lost 4 bases, the J end lost 4 bases, and 7 bases lay between the germline ends. DNA for the CDR3: TGCGCCAGCAGTGTACAGTTCTATGGCTACACCTTC. It is translated as CASSVQFYGYTF.

The sample holds many counts of this clonotype. This chain uses TRBV2 with TRBJ2-7; D possibly corresponds to TRBD1 (5 bases). Germline assignment: CDR1 SNHLY and CDR2 FYNNEI. Trimming pared 0 bases from V and 6 bases from J, leaving 18 bases between. The CDR3 has 16 residues. CDR3 protein: CASSEADLWQGSEQYF. CDR3 DNA sequence: TGTGCCAGCAGTGAAGCGGACCTATGGCAGGGAAGCGAGCAGTACTTC.

This clonotype was seen at least ten times. This sequence joins TRBV29-1 and TRBJ2-3; the match to TRBD2 covers 12 bases. Germline V lookup: CDR1 SQVTM, CDR2 ANQGSEA. This CDR3 has 16 residues. Unmatched junction bases numbered 10, after V lost 6 bases and J lost 3 bases. CDR3 region: CSVVGGTSGGTDTQYF. In nucleotides, the CDR3 is TGCAGCGTGGTTGGAGGCACTAGCGGGGGGACAGATACGCAGTATTTT.

By share of the sample, this clonotype is medium-sized. The rearrangement links TRBV6-5 to TRBJ1-5; D unresolved. The CDR3 is 15 residues long. The germline V and J ends were trimmed by 0 bases and 3 bases, with 9 bases remaining between them. The germline gives CDR1 MNHEY, CDR2 SVGAGI. The CDR3 DNA reads TGTGCCAGCAGTTACTCGATGGGATACAATCAGCCCCAGCATTTT. It specifies CASSYSMGYNQPQHF.

This clonotype is medium-sized in the sample. The gene calls are TRBV7-9 and TRBJ1-1; a possible D gene is TRBD1 (5 bases). CDR1 and CDR2 from the germline V gene are SEHNR and FQNEAQ (reference sequence). This CDR3 is 15 amino acids long. Trimming left V 5 bases short and J 1 base short, with 14 bases between. The CDR3: CASSPRIRENTEAFF. DNA of the CDR3: TGTGCCAGCAGCCCACGCATCAGGGAGAACACTGAAGCTTTCTTT. The whole variable domain, remainder taken from reference TRBV7-9 and TRBJ1-1, is DTGVSQNPRHKITKRGQNVTFRCDPISEHNRLYWYRQTLGQGPEFLTYFQNEAQLEKSRLLSDRFSAERPKGSFSTLEIQRTEQGDSAMYLCASSPRIRENTEAFFGQGTRLTVV.

This clonotype was seen only a few times. This chain uses TRBV11-2 with TRBJ2-3, with D possibly being TRBD2 (5 bases). The CDR3 sequence is 16 residues long. Trimming cost V 2 bases and J 2 bases, with 14 bases left between them. CDR1 is SGHAT, CDR2 FQNNGV, per germline. The CDR3 here is CASSLNGRANTDTQYF. The CDR3 nucleotides read TGTGCCAGCAGCTTAAACGGGCGGGCAAACACAGATACGCAGTATTTT.

This clonotype was found a few times. One end of the junction does not line up with germline, which may come from a read error. The chain employs TRBV5-1 and TRBJ1-1; D remains ambiguous. From germline, CDR1 is SGHRS and CDR2 YFSETQ. The CDR3 runs 13 residues. CDR3 in DNA: TGCGTCAGCAGCTGGAAGGTAGGCACTGAAGCTTTCTTT. Protein sequence: CVSSWKVGTEAFF.

In this sample, this clonotype is medium-sized. CDR3 sequence: CASSLAGSRVEETQYF. In DNA form, the CDR3 reads TGTGCCAGCAGCTTAGCCGGGTCCAGGGTGGAAGAGACCCAGTACTTC. The V gene is TRBV7-8, the J gene TRBJ2-5; the D gene is possibly TRBD1 (5 bases). The germline V gene has CDR1 SGHVS and CDR2 FQNEAQ. The V gene lost 0 bases and the J gene lost 3 bases, with 14 bases spanning the gap. CDR3 length: 16 residues.

The chain joins TRBV6-1 to TRBJ2-3; a weak D match, TRBD2 (5 bases). Germline values: CDR1 MNHNS, CDR2 SASEGT. The CDR3 loop spans 14 amino acids. Trimming left V 3 bases short and J 3 bases short, with 10 bases between. For the CDR3, the DNA is TGTGCCAGCAGTGAGGTCCGGAGGACAGATACGCAGTATTTT. Protein sequence: CASSEVRRTDTQYF.

The V call is TRBV28, the J call TRBJ1-2, with D possibly being TRBD1 (6 bases). Germline V gives CDR1 MDHEN, CDR2 SYDVKM. V lost 6 bases, J lost 5 bases, and 16 bases lay in between. The CDR3 is 14 amino acids. Here the CDR3 reads CASSPGQPTYGYTF. CDR3 DNA: TGTGCCAGCAGCCCTGGACAGCCGACGTATGGCTACACCTTC.

This clonotype is medium-sized. This sequence joins TRBV28 and TRBJ2-3; D gene unclear. CDR3 length equals 12 residues. Trimming shortened V by 10 bases and J by 5 bases, and 13 bases separated the two germline ends. The germline CDR1 and CDR2 sequences are MDHEN and SYDVKM. The CDR3 DNA is TGTGCCACCCGAGACCCAGGAGATACGCAGTATTTT. Its translation is CATRDPGDTQYF. Full variable domain (missing parts from reference TRBV28 and TRBJ2-3): DVKVTQSSRYLVKRTGEKVFLECVQDMDHENMFWYRQDPGLGLRLIYFSYDVKMKEKGDIPEGYSVSREKKERFSLILESASTNQTSMYLCATRDPGDTQYFGPGTRLTVL.

By proportion, this clonotype is medium-sized. This chain joins TRBV6-2 or TRBV6-3 and TRBJ2-5, with TRBD1 matching 9 bases. Per germline, CDR1 MNHEY and CDR2 SVGEGT. V lost 8 bases and J lost 3; bases outside the gene matches: 7. This CDR3 has 14 amino acids. As DNA, the CDR3 is TGTGCCAGCGATCTTACAGGGGGCAAAGAGACCCAGTACTTC. It specifies CASDLTGGKETQYF.

This clonotype turned up a few times. The rearrangement uses TRBV7-8 and TRBJ2-1, with unresolved D. Trimming left V 5 bases short and J 4 bases short, with 12 bases between. The CDR3 runs 14 residues. CDR1 is SGHVS and CDR2 is FQNEAQ in the germline V gene. The CDR3 region has the DNA TGTGCCAGCAGCGGCCAGGTCTTATACAATGAGCAGTTCTTC. It specifies CASSGQVLYNEQFF. Full variable domain (remainder filled in from reference TRBV7-8 and TRBJ2-1): GAGVSQSPRYKVAKRGQDVALRCDPISGHVSLFWYQQALGQGPEFLTYFQNEAQLDKSGLPSDRFFAERPEGSVSTLKIQRTQQEDSAVYLCASSGQVLYNEQFFGPGTRLTVL.